This TCR beta chain was recovered during a study of shared clonotypes between healthy human individuals (dated by TCRdb to about 2020). Describing the broader study: The cohort comprised two women and three men aged 18 to 49 years. To increase sequencing depth and limit assay-specific biases, different laboratories used diverse techniques to prepare libraries and sequence TCR repertoires. For each donor, three plates each were used for CD4 naive and CD4 memory, two plates were used for CD8 naive, and one plate was used for CD8 memory. Each donor's leukapheresis produced roughly between about 0.9 and 9.5 billion PBMCs. To estimate repertoire size and how much clonotypes are shared between individuals, the study performed deep sequencing of blood TCR repertoires from roughly five healthy adults. General findings and caveats noted by the study authors: Higher generation probabilities were observed for clonotypes shared by all four sorted-subset donors than for non-shared clonotypes. Across a handful of donors, 5% to 6% of naive CD4, approximately 3.6% of naive CD8, under 2.5% of memory CD4, and 0.4% of memory CD8 clonotypes were shared. The small number of donors limited the genetic and exposure-history diversity represented. Sampling was limited to blood, and TCR repertoires in tissue likely differ from TCR repertoires in blood. Naive subsets generally had larger estimated clonotype richness than memory subsets. Rarefaction of sorted-subset datasets indicated incomplete sequencing despite the large sequencing depth. Pairwise subsampling led to the expectation that sequencing depth would affect the degree of clonotype sharing among donors.

Donors were healthy HIV-negative adults with no recently reported acute infections or vaccinations. Every donor was a Caucasian adult living in Nashville, Tennessee, USA. CD4+ T cells were enriched through magnetic negative selection, after which naive cells were positively selected on CD45RA and the remaining negative fraction served as the memory subset. Blood was obtained by leukapheresis, after which PBMCs were separated by Ficoll-Histopaque density gradient centrifugation and cryopreserved in liquid nitrogen vapor phase. Purity and quantity of every magnetically sorted T cell population were checked by analytical flow cytometry. From each sorted fraction, genomic DNA was isolated and quantified by UV absorbance on a Nanodrop 2000c. About this clone: Its antigen remains unidentified. No much larger clone is present one base from it, and per-base qualities are unavailable.

Using the deep immunoSEQ assay, multiplex PCR amplified TCR CDR3 regions from genomic DNA. For each cell subset, the extracted genomic DNA was distributed evenly across all wells of several immunoSEQ 96-well plates, and each plate served as one replicate. For sorted subsets, each replicate PCR was loaded with roughly 0.2 ug genomic DNA, equivalent to 30,000 or so T cell genomes. Purified libraries were quantified with a Qubit 3.0 fluorometer, sized on a Bioanalyzer 2100, and re-quantified with the KAPA Library Quantification kit. Every immunoSEQ 96-well plate was sequenced on a dedicated single-read 150-cycle Illumina NextSeq 550 flow cell. Under the source paper's analysis protocol: Because the immunoSEQ output held only junctional sequences and lacked quality scores, the filtering could not match the filtering applied to full-length reads. Sequences were annotated with PyIR, a Python wrapper for IgBLAST v1.9, using IMGT germline references to assign V/J genes and CDR3. Reads were removed for weak V/J assignments (E-value above 1e-6), missing CDR3, stop codons, out-of-frame junctions, or ambiguous translated residues. V3J clonotypes were defined as sequences sharing an identical inferred V gene, J gene, and CDR3 amino acid sequence. The percentage overlap between two repertoires was calculated by dividing the number of shared unique clonotypes by the size of the smaller repertoire. Richness of each repertoire was evaluated using RTK rarefaction, the Chao1 estimator, and Recon v2.1 estimates of unobserved clonotypes. Generation probabilities for all TCRbeta clonotypes obtained by the gDNA method from several donors were computed using OLGA. TCRdb stores this immuneACCESS table with in-frame sequences only. Part of the clones is absent; in the studies checked, under half of the shortfall reflects unresolved V genes, and no reason is known for the rest. V and J calls and clone size are those listed in that table; D and trimming were worked out from the DNA. The sample contains over 2 million clones, 92% of them found a single time. Approximately 0.39% of the sample goes to the ten largest clones.

The TCR sequence derives from a man between 18 and 29 years old in good health. Some clones in this sample may be carry-over from other donors' samples. Sequenced material: naive CD4+ T cells from PBMCs. The sample's cell subset or site label, in plain terms: CD45RA+ positively selected.

The sequence in DNA is TGTGCCAGAAGCAGGGATGGGCCTCGGGATAGCAATCAGCCCCAGCATTTT. The resulting protein is CARSRDGPRDSNQPQHF. This sequence uses TRBV5-3 and TRBJ1-5; the D gene cannot be named for sure. TRBV5-3 is an open reading frame, and its role is uncertain. V sheds 4 bases and J sheds 0 bases, leaving 17 bases between their ends. The CDR3 runs 17 amino acids, cysteine and phenylalanine included. Only the CDR3 DNA stays, 51 bases, in frame from base 1.